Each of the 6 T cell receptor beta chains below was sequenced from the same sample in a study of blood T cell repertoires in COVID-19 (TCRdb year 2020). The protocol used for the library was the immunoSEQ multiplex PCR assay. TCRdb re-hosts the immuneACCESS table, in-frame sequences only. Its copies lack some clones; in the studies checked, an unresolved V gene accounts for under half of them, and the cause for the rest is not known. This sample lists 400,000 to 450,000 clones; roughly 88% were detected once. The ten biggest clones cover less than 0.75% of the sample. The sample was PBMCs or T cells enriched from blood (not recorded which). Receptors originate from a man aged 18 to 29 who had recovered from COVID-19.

This CDR3 reads CASSPRSGSGANVLTF. CDR3 DNA sequence: TGTGCCAGCAGCCCGCGATCCGGCTCTGGGGCCAACGTCCTGACTTTC. The chain has TRBV7-2 and TRBJ2-6; D is unresolved. The germline V and J ends were trimmed by 5 bases and 0 bases, with 11 bases remaining between them. The CDR3 spans 16 residues. Germline loops: CDR1 SGHTA, CDR2 FQGNSA.

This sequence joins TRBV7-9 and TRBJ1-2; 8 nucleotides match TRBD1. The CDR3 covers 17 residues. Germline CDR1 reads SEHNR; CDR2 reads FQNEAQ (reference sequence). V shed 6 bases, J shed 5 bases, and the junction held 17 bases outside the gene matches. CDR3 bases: TGTGCCAGCAGTTTTCAACGACCAGGACAGGGCGCATATGGCTACACCTTC. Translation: CASSFQRPGQGAYGYTF.

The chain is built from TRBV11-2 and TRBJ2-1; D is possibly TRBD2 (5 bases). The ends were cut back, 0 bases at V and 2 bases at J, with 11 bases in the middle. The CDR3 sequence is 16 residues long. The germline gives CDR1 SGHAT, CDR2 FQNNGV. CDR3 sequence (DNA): TGTGCCAGCAGCTTAGACATCGGGGATGCCTACAATGAGCAGTTCTTC. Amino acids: CASSLDIGDAYNEQFF.

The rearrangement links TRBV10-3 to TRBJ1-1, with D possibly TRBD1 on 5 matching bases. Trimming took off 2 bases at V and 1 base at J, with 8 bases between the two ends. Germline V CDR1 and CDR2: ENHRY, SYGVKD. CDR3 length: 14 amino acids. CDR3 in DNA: TGTGCCATCAGTGAGGGACAACGGAACACTGAAGCTTTCTTT. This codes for CAISEGQRNTEAFF.

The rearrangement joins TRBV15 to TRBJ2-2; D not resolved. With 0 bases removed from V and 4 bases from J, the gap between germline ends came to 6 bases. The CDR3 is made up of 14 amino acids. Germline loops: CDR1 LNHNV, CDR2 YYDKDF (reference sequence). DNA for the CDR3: TGTGCCACCAGCAGAGAGGCCCTCACCGGGGAGCTGTTTTTT. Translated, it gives CATSREALTGELFF.

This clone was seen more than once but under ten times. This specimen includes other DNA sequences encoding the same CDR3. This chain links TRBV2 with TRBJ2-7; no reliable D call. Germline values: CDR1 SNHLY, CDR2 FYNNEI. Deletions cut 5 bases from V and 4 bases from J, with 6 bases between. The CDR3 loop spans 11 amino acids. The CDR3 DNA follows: TGTGCCAGCAGTCTTAGTTACGAGCAGTACTTC. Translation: CASSLSYEQYF.